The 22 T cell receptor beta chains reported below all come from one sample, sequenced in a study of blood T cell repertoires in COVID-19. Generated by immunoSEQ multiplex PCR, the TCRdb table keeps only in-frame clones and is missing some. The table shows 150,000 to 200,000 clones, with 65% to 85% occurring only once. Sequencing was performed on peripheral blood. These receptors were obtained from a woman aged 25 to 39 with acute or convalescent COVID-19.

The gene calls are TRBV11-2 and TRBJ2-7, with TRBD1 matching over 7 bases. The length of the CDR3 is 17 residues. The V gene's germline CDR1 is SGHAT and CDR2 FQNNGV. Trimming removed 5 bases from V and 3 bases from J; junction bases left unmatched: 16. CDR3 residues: CASSHLRGPTRFYEQYF. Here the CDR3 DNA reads TGTGCCAGCAGCCATTTGAGGGGGCCCACACGATTCTACGAGCAGTACTTC.

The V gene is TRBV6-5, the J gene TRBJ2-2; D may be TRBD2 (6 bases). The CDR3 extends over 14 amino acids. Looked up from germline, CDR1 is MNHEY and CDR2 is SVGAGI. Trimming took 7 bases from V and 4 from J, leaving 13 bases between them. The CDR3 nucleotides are TGTGCCAGCACCATGGGGGGAGGCACCGGGGAGCTGTTTTTT. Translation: CASTMGGGTGELFF.

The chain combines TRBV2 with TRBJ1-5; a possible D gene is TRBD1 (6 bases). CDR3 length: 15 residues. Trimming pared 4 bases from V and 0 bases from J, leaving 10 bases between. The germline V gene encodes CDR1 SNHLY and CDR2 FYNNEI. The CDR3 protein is CASSVGQNSNQPQHF. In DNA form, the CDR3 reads TGTGCCAGCAGTGTCGGACAGAATAGCAATCAGCCCCAGCATTTT.

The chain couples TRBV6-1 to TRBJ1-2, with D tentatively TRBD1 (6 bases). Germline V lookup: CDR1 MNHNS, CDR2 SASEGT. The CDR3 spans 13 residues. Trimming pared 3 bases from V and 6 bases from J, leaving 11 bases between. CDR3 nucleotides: TGTGCCAGCAGTGAGTCAGGGGCTCATGGCTACACCTTC. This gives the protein CASSESGAHGYTF.

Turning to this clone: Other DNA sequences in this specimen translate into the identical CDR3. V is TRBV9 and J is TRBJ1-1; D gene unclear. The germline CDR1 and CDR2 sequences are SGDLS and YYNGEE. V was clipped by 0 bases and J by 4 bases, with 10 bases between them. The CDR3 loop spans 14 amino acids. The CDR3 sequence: CASSVGGGSTEAFF. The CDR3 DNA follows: TGTGCCAGCAGCGTAGGCGGCGGGAGCACTGAAGCTTTCTTT. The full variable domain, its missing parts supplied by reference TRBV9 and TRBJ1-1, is DSGVTQTPKHLITATGQRVTLRCSPRSGDLSVYWYQQSLDQGLQFLIQYYNGEERAKGNILERFSAQQFPDLHSELNLSSLELGDSALYFCASSVGGGSTEAFFGQGTRLTVV.

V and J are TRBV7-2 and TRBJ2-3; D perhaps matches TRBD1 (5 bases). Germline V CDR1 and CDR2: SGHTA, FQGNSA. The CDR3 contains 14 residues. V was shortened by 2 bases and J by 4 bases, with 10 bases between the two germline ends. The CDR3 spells CASSLFQGADTQYF. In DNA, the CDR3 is TGTGCCAGCAGCTTATTTCAGGGCGCAGATACGCAGTATTTT.

CDR3 nucleotides: TGTGCCAGCAGTTTAGGGGGCGGGAGTGGGAAAGATACGCAGTATTTT. Residues: CASSLGGGSGKDTQYF. The V and J genes are TRBV28 and TRBJ2-3; D is possibly TRBD2 (7 bases). CDR1 and CDR2 (germline): MDHEN, SYDVKM. Trimming took off 2 bases at V and 5 bases at J, with 17 bases between the two ends. There are 16 residues in the CDR3. The variable domain in full, completed from reference TRBV28 and TRBJ2-3, reads DVKVTQSSRYLVKRTGEKVFLECVQDMDHENMFWYRQDPGLGLRLIYFSYDVKMKEKGDIPEGYSVSREKKERFSLILESASTNQTSMYLCASSLGGGSGKDTQYFGPGTRLTVL.

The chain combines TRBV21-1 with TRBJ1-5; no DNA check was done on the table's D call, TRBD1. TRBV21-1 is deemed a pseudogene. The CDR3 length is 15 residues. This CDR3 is CASNLSTGHDLAQHF. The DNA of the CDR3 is TGTGCCAGCAATCTCAGCACAGGGCACGACCTGGCCCAGCATTTT.

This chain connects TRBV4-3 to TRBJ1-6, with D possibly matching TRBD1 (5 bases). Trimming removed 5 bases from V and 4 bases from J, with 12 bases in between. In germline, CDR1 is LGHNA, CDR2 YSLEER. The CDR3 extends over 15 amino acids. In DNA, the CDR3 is TGCGCCAGCAGCATAGGGGCCTCTTATAATTCACCCCTCCACTTT. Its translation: CASSIGASYNSPLHF.

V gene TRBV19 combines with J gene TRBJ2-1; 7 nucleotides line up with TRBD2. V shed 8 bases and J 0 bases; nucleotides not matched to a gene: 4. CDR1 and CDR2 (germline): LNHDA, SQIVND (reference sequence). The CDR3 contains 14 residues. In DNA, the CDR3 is TGTGCCAGTGGCTGGGGGGGCTCCTACAATGAGCAGTTCTTC. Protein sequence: CASGWGGSYNEQFF.

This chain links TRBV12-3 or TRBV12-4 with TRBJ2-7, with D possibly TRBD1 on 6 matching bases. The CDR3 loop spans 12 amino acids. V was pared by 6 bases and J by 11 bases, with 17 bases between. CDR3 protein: CASSPGVGEKYF. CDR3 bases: TGTGCCAGCAGCCCAGGGGTCGGGGAGAAGTACTTC.

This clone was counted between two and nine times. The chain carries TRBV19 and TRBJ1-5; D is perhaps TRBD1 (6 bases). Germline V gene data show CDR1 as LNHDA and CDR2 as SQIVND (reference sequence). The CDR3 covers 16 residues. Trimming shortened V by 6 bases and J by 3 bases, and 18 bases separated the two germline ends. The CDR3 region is CASRTRQAPTNQPQHF. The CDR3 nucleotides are TGTGCCAGTAGGACCCGACAGGCGCCCACCAATCAGCCCCAGCATTTT.

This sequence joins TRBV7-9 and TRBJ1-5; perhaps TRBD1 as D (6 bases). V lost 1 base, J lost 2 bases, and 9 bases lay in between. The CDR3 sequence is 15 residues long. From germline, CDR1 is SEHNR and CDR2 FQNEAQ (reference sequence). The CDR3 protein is CASSLGHRGNQPQHF. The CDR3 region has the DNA TGTGCCAGCAGCTTAGGTCACAGGGGCAATCAGCCCCAGCATTTT.

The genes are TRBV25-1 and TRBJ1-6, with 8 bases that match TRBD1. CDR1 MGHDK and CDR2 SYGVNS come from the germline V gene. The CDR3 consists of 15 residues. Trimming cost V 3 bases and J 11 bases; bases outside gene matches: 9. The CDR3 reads CASSDRGRGHPPLHF. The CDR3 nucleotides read TGTGCCAGCAGTGACCGAGGCAGGGGGCACCCACCCCTCCACTTT.

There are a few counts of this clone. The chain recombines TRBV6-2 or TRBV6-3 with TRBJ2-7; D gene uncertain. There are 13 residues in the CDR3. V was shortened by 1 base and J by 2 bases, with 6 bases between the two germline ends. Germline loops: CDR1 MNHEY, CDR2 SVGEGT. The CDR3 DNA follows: TGTGCCAGCAGTTACTACTCCGCCTACGAGCAGTACTTC. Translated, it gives CASSYYSAYEQYF.

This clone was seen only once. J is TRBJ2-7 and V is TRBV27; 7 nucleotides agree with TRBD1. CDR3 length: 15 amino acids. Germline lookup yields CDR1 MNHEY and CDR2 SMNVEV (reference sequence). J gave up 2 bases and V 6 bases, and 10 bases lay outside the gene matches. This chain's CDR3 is CASRRRRTGPYEQYF. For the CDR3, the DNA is TGTGCCAGCAGGAGAAGAAGGACAGGTCCCTACGAGCAGTACTTC.

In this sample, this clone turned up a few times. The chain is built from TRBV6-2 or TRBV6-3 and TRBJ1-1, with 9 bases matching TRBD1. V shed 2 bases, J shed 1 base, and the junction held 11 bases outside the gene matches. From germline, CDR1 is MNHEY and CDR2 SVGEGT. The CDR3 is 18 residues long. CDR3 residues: CASSYTVGRDRANTEAFF. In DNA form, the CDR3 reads TGTGCCAGCAGTTACACGGTGGGGCGGGACAGGGCGAACACTGAAGCTTTCTTT.

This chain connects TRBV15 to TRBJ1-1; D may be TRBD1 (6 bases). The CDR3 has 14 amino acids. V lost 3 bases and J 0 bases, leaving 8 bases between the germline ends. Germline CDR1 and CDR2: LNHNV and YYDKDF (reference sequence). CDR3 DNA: TGTGCCACCAGCAGGGGGGCGCTGAACACTGAAGCTTTCTTT. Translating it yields CATSRGALNTEAFF.

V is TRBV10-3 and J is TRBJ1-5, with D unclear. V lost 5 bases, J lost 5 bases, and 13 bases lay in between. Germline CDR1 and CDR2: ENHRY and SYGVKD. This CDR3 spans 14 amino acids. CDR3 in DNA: TGTGCCATCAGTCCTCGAGAGGGAGATCAGCCCCAGCATTTT. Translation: CAISPREGDQPQHF.

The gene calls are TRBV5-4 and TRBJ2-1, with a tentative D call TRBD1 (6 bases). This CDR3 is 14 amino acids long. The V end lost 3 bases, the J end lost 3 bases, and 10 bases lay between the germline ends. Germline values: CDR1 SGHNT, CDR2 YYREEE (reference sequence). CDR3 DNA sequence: TGTGCCAGCAGCTCAGGACAGCTCTACAATGAGCAGTTCTTC. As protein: CASSSGQLYNEQFF.

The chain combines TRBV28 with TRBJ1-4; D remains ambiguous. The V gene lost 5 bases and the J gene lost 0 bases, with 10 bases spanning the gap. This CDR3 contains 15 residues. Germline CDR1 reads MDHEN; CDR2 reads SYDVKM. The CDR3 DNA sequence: TGTGCCAGCAGTGCTACTGGAGCAACTAATGAAAAACTGTTTTTT. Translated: CASSATGATNEKLFF.

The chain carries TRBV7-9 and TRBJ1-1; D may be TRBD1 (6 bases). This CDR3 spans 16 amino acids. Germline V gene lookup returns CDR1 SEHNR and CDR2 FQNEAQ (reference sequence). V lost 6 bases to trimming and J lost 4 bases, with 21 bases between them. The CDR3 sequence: CASSNKGGLFPTEAFF. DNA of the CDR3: TGTGCCAGCAGTAATAAGGGGGGGCTTTTCCCCACTGAAGCTTTCTTT.